This TCR beta chain is drawn from a study of T cells after yellow fever vaccination. Overall study context: The fractions with low cell numbers were processed using SMART-Seq v4 Ultra Low Input. Whole-study results and caveats: Once the booster was given, most primary-vaccination clones reappeared, at more than 95% for CD4 and roughly 90% for CD8. Researchers noted that a small share of clonotypes showed up in both CD4 and CD8 compartments.

The V gene end was trimmed by 2 bases and the J gene end by 7 bases; junction bases not matched to a gene: 3. The CDR3 is 15 residues long. On this clonotype: The antigen remains undetermined.

Synthesis of TCR cDNA relied on 5'RACE template switching, which attached a universal primer site and UMIs. In TCRdb, the 5' RACE reads were re-called with MiXCR into one record per CDR3 protein. The table shows roughly 520,000 distinct CDR3 sequences, with just over 20% occurring only once. This receptor was obtained from a man aged 18 to 35 who received the YFV17D yellow fever vaccine. The sample here was PBMCs, taken around 3 weeks after the first yellow fever vaccination. This rearrangement joins TRBV12-3 or TRBV12-4 to TRBJ2-1; 12 bases are shared with TRBD2. The CDR3 spells CASSLRLAGVNEQFF. The DNA of the CDR3 is TGTGCCAGCAGTTTAAGACTAGCGGGGGTTAATGAGCAGTTCTTC.